This entry lists 26 T cell receptor beta chains sequenced from one sample in a study of T cells in tuberculosis (dated by TCRdb to between 2017 and 2018). Libraries were made using the immunoSEQ multiplex PCR assay. In its TCRdb copy, this immuneACCESS table keeps in-frame sequences only and misses some clones. Where compared with another copy, unresolved V genes explain less than half of these, and the others have no known cause. This sample has some 41,000 clones in its table, and 94% of those were observed once. 9% to 13% of the sample belongs to the ten largest clones. Material: PBMCs. Receptors were obtained from a donor between 10 and 29 years old with latent tuberculosis or without tuberculosis infection. Some clones in this sample may be carry-over from other donors' samples.

This clone was observed once. The gene calls are TRBV9 and TRBJ2-3, with TRBD2 matching over 9 bases. The CDR3 extends over 16 amino acids. V shed 0 bases and J 4 bases; nucleotides not matched to a gene: 6. Per germline, CDR1 SGDLS and CDR2 YYNGEE. CDR3 residues: CASSVAGLAIPDTQYF. Here the CDR3 DNA reads TGTGCCAGCAGCGTAGCTGGACTAGCGATTCCAGATACGCAGTATTTT.

The chain links TRBV11-2 to TRBJ2-5; no reliable D call. Germline-derived CDR1 and CDR2 are SGHAT and FQNNGV. This CDR3 region has 11 residues. V shed 7 bases and J shed 5 bases, with 8 bases lying between them. CDR3 DNA: TGTGCCAGCATGAGGTTGGAGACCCAGTACTTC. Encoded protein: CASMRLETQYF. Looking up the rest from reference TRBV11-2 and TRBJ2-5 gives the full variable domain: EAGVAQSPRYKIIEKRQSVAFWCNPISGHATLYWYQQILGQGPKLLIQFQNNGVVDDSQLPKDRFSAERLKGVDSTLKIQPAKLEDSAVYLCASMRLETQYFGPGTRLLVL.

Within the sample, this clone is medium-sized (0.01 to 0.1%). This chain uses TRBV6-5 with TRBJ1-1; TRBD1 matches 8 bases. The V segment lost 6 bases and the J segment 4 bases; nucleotides outside the gene matches: 7. Germline-derived CDR1 and CDR2 are MNHEY and SVGAGI. This CDR3 has 14 amino acids. The chain's CDR3 is CASSAGGAGTEAFF. In DNA form, the CDR3 reads TGTGCCAGCAGCGCAGGGGGCGCCGGCACTGAAGCTTTCTTT.

DNA of the CDR3: TGTGCCAGCAGCCAAGGGGGAACAGGGTTCGCTGAAGCTTTCTTT. Its translation: CASSQGGTGFAEAFF. V and J are TRBV14 and TRBJ1-1, with D possibly being TRBD1 (6 bases). The CDR3 is made up of 15 amino acids. V dropped 1 base and J dropped 6 bases, with 15 bases sitting between them. Germline V gene sequence: CDR1 SGHDN, CDR2 FVKESK.

The rearrangement joins TRBV7-2 to TRBJ2-7, with 10 bases identical to TRBD1. The CDR3 length is 14 residues. From germline, CDR1 is SGHTA and CDR2 FQGNSA. The V gene end was trimmed by 4 bases and the J gene end by 2 bases; junction bases not matched to a gene: 2. The CDR3, as DNA: TGTGCCAGCAGCTCCGGGACAGGGGCCTACGAGCAGTACGTC. Amino acids: CASSSGTGAYEQYV.

The genes are TRBV30 and TRBJ2-2; unclear D gene. CDR1 and CDR2 from the germline V gene are GTSNPN and SVGIG (reference sequence). Trimming shortened V by 4 bases and J by 5 bases, and 14 bases separated the two germline ends. There are 14 residues in the CDR3. This CDR3 reads CAWNISPKTGELFF. DNA for the CDR3: TGTGCCTGGAATATCAGTCCCAAAACCGGGGAGCTGTTTTTT. Complete variable domain (other parts from reference TRBV30 and TRBJ2-2): SQTIHQWPATLVQPVGSPLSLECTVEGTSNPNLYWYRQAAGRGLQLLFYSVGIGQISSEVPQNLSASRPQDRQFILSSKKLLLSDSGFYLCAWNISPKTGELFFGEGSRLTVL.

The chain carries TRBV4-3 and TRBJ1-2, with TRBD1 identical over 10 bases. J lost 3 bases, V lost 0 bases, and 1 base had no gene match. CDR1 and CDR2 (germline): LGHNA, YSLEER. The CDR3 runs 15 residues. The CDR3 coding sequence is TGCGCCAGCAGCCAAGATGGACAGGGGGACTATGGCTACACCTTC. Residues: CASSQDGQGDYGYTF.

The genes are TRBV4-2 and TRBJ1-2, with D possibly TRBD1 on 5 matching bases. This CDR3 comprises 16 residues. V gave up 0 bases and J gave up 2 bases, with 13 bases separating them. CDR1 is LGHNA, CDR2 YNFKEQ, per germline. CDR3 nucleotide sequence: TGTGCCAGCAGCCAAGAATTACGGGGGACGAACTATGGCTACACCTTC. Its protein is CASSQELRGTNYGYTF.

The rearrangement links TRBV6-5 to TRBJ1-5, with a weak D call TRBD1 (5 bases). Trimming shortened V by 5 bases and J by 7 bases, and 15 bases separated the two germline ends. From germline, CDR1 is MNHEY and CDR2 SVGAGI. CDR3 size: 14 residues. The CDR3 loop reads CASSHRPSGQPQHF. The CDR3 DNA is TGTGCCAGCAGTCACAGGCCGAGTGGCCAGCCCCAGCATTTT.

In this sample, this clone turned up a few times. The gene calls are TRBV15 and TRBJ2-6, with D hard to call. Germline values: CDR1 LNHNV, CDR2 YYDKDF (reference sequence). This CDR3 is built from 15 residues. V was cut by 3 bases and J by 0 bases, with 6 bases left in between. Written as DNA, the CDR3 is TGTGCCACCAGCAGTGCTAGCTCTGGGGCCAACGTCCTGACTTTC. It encodes CATSSASSGANVLTF.

The chain has TRBV6-5 and TRBJ1-6; possible D gene TRBD1, 5 bases. From germline, CDR1 is MNHEY and CDR2 SVGAGI. V lost 5 bases and J lost 3, with 11 bases in between. This CDR3 has 15 amino acids. CDR3: CASSRTLIYNSPLHF. CDR3 DNA: TGTGCCAGCAGTCGGACACTTATCTATAATTCACCCCTCCACTTT.

The V call is TRBV2, the J call TRBJ2-1; 8 bases agree with TRBD1. With 2 bases clipped from V and 5 bases from J, the junction kept 2 bases outside the gene matches. The CDR3 runs to 14 residues. Germline V gene sequence: CDR1 SNHLY, CDR2 FYNNEI. The CDR3 loop is CASSEQGAHNEQFF. CDR3 bases: TGTGCCAGCAGTGAACAGGGGGCTCACAATGAGCAGTTCTTC.

The rearrangement links TRBV7-2 to TRBJ2-5; unclear D gene. The CDR3 totals 13 residues. V lost 1 base to trimming and J lost 1 base, with 4 bases between them. The germline V gene has CDR1 SGHTA and CDR2 FQGNSA. The CDR3 here is CASSLGAQETQYF. CDR3 sequence (DNA): TGTGCCAGCAGCTTAGGGGCCCAAGAGACCCAGTACTTC.

The genes are TRBV7-8 and TRBJ1-4; 7 bases line up with TRBD1. Per the germline V gene, CDR1 is SGHVS and CDR2 is FQNEAQ. V shed 4 bases and J 5 bases; nucleotides not matched to a gene: 7. There are 15 residues in the CDR3. This CDR3 is CASSSTGAGNEKLFF. In nucleotides, the CDR3 is TGTGCCAGCAGCTCTACAGGGGCGGGGAATGAAAAACTGTTTTTT.

The chain is built from TRBV11-3 and TRBJ2-5, with TRBD2 identical over 8 bases. The CDR3 contains 14 residues. J lost 5 bases, V lost 5 bases, and 7 bases had no gene match. Germline lookup yields CDR1 SGHNT and CDR2 YENEEA. CDR3 loop: CASSVSGGGETQYF. CDR3 nucleotide sequence: TGTGCCAGCAGCGTCAGCGGGGGAGGTGAGACCCAGTACTTC.

This sequence joins TRBV7-9 and TRBJ2-7; D gene unclear. Per germline, CDR1 SEHNR and CDR2 FQNEAQ (reference sequence). This CDR3 spans 13 amino acids. Trimming stripped 1 base from V and 6 bases from J, with 10 bases between. The CDR3 region is CASSLGMAGEQYF. Here the CDR3 DNA reads TGTGCCAGCAGCTTAGGAATGGCAGGCGAGCAGTACTTC.

The V gene is TRBV6-1, the J gene TRBJ1-5; 10 nucleotides match TRBD1. The CDR3 is 17 residues long. Germline lookup yields CDR1 MNHNS and CDR2 SASEGT. V dropped 4 bases and J dropped 0; count of bases not matched to a gene: 6. The CDR3 sequence is CASSGGTGVNSNQPQHF. CDR3 sequence (DNA): TGTGCCAGCAGTGGCGGGACAGGGGTAAATAGCAATCAGCCCCAGCATTTT.

J is TRBJ1-3 and V is TRBV5-1; a weak D match, TRBD1 (6 bases). CDR3 length: 14 amino acids. Per germline, CDR1 SGHRS and CDR2 YFSETQ. V was trimmed by 4 bases and J by 4 bases, leaving 12 bases between them. The CDR3 reads CASSPGTPGNTIYF. CDR3 DNA sequence: TGCGCCAGCAGCCCAGGGACACCGGGAAACACCATATATTTT.

This clone was seen once. The chain links TRBV4-3 to TRBJ2-1, with 11 bases matching TRBD2. The CDR3 totals 15 residues. Germline V gene sequence: CDR1 LGHNA, CDR2 YSLEER. The V gene end was trimmed by 6 bases and the J gene end by 5 bases; junction bases not matched to a gene: 6. The CDR3, as DNA: TGCGCCAGCAGTATTAGCGGGGGGGTGGACAATGAGCAGTTCTTC. It codes for CASSISGGVDNEQFF.

J is TRBJ1-2 and V is TRBV18; D is uncertain. Germline V gene data show CDR1 as KGHSH and CDR2 as LQKENI. There are 16 residues in the CDR3. Trimming stripped 6 bases from V and 6 bases from J, with 23 bases between. The CDR3 nucleotides are TGTGCCAGCTCCCCCTTGGGTCAGGTTTTGTCGCATGGCTACACCTTC. Translated, it gives CASSPLGQVLSHGYTF. The complete variable domain, with remaining parts taken from reference TRBV18 and TRBJ1-2, reads NAGVMQNPRHLVRRRGQEARLRCSPMKGHSHVYWYRQLPEEGLKFMVYLQKENIIDESGMPKERFSAEFPKEGPSILRIQQVVRGDSAAYFCASSPLGQVLSHGYTFGSGTRLTVV.

The J gene is TRBJ1-6, the V gene TRBV5-1, with D possibly TRBD1 on 6 matching bases. The CDR3 consists of 14 residues. The germline V and J ends were trimmed by 0 bases and 10 bases, with 11 bases remaining between them. CDR1 is SGHRS, CDR2 YFSETQ, per germline. The chain's CDR3 is CASSLDRERSPLHF. The CDR3 DNA reads as TGCGCCAGCAGCTTGGACAGGGAGCGATCACCCCTCCACTTT.

This chain joins TRBV5-1 and TRBJ1-1; maybe TRBD1 (6 bases). Germline V gene sequence: CDR1 SGHRS, CDR2 YFSETQ. V lost 4 bases and J lost 0, with 13 bases in between. The CDR3 is 15 residues long. In DNA form, the CDR3 reads TGCGCCAGCAGCCCGTCAGGGGTAATGAACACTGAAGCTTTCTTT. Encoded protein: CASSPSGVMNTEAFF.

The rearrangement uses TRBV27 and TRBJ2-3; 7 bases are a match to TRBD2. The CDR3 runs to 15 residues. Trimming removed 5 bases from V and 1 base from J; junction bases left unmatched: 6. Germline CDR1 MNHEY, CDR2 SMNVEV (reference sequence). Written as DNA, the CDR3 is TGTGCCAGCAGTAAACGGGGGGTCCGCACAGATACGCAGTATTTT. Protein product: CASSKRGVRTDTQYF.

The chain carries TRBV11-1 and TRBJ1-1, with no clear D. The CDR3 is 14 amino acids. The ends were cut back, 6 bases at V and 0 bases at J, with 11 bases in the middle. The germline gives CDR1 SGHAT, CDR2 FQDESV (reference sequence). CDR3 amino acids: CASSFDTLNTEAFF. The DNA of the CDR3 is TGTGCCAGCAGTTTCGATACACTGAACACTGAAGCTTTCTTT.

This chain joins TRBV6-1 and TRBJ1-1; 7 nucleotides line up with TRBD1. The germline CDR1 and CDR2 sequences are MNHNS and SASEGT. V was clipped by 10 bases and J by 1 base; unmatched bases: 6. The CDR3 length is 13 residues. CDR3 nucleotide sequence: TGTGCCACCGCCTACAGGGGGAACACTGAAGCTTTCTTT. Amino acid sequence: CATAYRGNTEAFF.

This clone appeared once. The gene calls are TRBV5-6 and TRBJ2-7; perhaps TRBD1 as D (5 bases). V was cut by 5 bases and J by 3 bases, with 9 bases left in between. This CDR3 is built from 12 residues. Germline-derived CDR1 and CDR2 are SGHDT and YYEEEE. CDR3 region: CASSDSIYEQYF. The CDR3 DNA is TGTGCCAGCAGTGACAGTATCTACGAGCAGTACTTC. The full variable domain, its missing parts supplied by reference TRBV5-6 and TRBJ2-7, is DAGVTQSPTHLIKTRGQQVTLRCSPKSGHDTVSWYQQALGQGPQFIFQYYEEEERQRGNFPDRFSGHQFPNYSSELNVNALLLGDSALYLCASSDSIYEQYFGPGTRLTVT.